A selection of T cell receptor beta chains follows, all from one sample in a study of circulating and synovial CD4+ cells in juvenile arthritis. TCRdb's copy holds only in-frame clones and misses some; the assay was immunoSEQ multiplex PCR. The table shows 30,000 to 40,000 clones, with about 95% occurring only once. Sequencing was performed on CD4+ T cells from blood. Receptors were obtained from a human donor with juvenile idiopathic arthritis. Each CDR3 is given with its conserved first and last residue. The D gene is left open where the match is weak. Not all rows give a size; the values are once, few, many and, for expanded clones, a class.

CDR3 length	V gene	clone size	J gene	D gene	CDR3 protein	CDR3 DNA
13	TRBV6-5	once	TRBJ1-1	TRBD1	CASSSQGGTEAFF	TGTGCCAGCAGCTCTCAGGGGGGAACTGAAGCTTTCTTT
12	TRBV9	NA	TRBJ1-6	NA	CASSVVNSPLHF	TGTGCCAGCAGCGTAGTTAATTCCCCCCTCCACTTT
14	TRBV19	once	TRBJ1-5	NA	CASSIEGGNQPQHF	TGTGCCAGTAGTATTGAGGGTGGGAACCAGCCCCAGCATTTT
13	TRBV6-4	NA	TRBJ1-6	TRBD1	CASRGQEDSPLHF	TGTGCCAGCAGGGGACAGGAAGATTCACCCCTCCACTTT
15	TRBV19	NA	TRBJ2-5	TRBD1	CASSIGQGNRETQYF	TGTGCCAGTAGTATAGGACAGGGTAATCGAGAGACCCAGTACTTC
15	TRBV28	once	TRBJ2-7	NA	CASNPRGRSSYEQYF	TGTGCCAGCAACCCACGTGGGAGGAGCTCCTACGAGCAGTACTTC
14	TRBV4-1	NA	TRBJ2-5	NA	CASSQEPIGETQYF	TGCGCCAGCAGCCAAGAACCTATCGGAGAGACCCAGTACTTC
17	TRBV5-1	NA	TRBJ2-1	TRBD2	CASSSPGGLAGNNEQFF	TGCGCCAGCAGCTCGCCCGGGGGACTAGCGGGAAACAATGAGCAGTTCTTC
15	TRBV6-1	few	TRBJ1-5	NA	CASTVSIRGNQPQHF	TGTGCCAGCACCGTATCTATTCGGGGCAATCAGCCCCAGCATTTT
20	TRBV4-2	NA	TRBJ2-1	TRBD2	CASSQMGTSGGSGPYNEQFF	TGTGCCAGCAGCCAAATGGGTACTAGCGGGGGAAGTGGCCCCTACAATGAGCAGTTCTTC
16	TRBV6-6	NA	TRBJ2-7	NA	CASSYSGGKSAYEQYF	TGTGCCAGCAGTTACTCGGGGGGTAAGTCCGCCTACGAGCAGTACTTC
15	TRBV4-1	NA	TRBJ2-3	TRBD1	CASSQGDRDEDTQYF	TGCGCCAGCAGCCAAGGGGACAGGGATGAAGATACGCAGTATTTT
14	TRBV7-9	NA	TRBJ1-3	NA	CASQTSQAGNTIYF	TGTGCCAGCCAAACTTCCCAAGCGGGAAACACCATATATTTT
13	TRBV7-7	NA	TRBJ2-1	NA	CASSREGGNEQFF	TGTGCCAGCAGCCGCGAGGGAGGCAATGAGCAGTTCTTC
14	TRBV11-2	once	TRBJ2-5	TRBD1	CASSSGQGQETQYF	TGTGCCAGCAGCTCGGGACAGGGCCAAGAGACCCAGTACTTC
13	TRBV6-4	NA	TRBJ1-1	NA	CASSTDSYTEAFF	TGTGCCAGCAGTACAGACAGCTACACTGAAGCTTTCTTT
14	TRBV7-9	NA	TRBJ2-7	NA	CASNPSYNNYEQYF	TGTGCCAGCAACCCCTCCTATAATAACTACGAGCAGTACTTC
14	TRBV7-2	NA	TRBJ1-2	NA	CASSLAGPNYGYTF	TGTGCCAGCAGCTTAGCTGGCCCCAACTATGGCTACACCTTC
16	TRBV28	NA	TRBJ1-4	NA	CASRLLLGNVRGKLFF	TGTGCCAGCAGACTGCTACTGGGGAACGTCCGAGGGAAACTGTTTTTT
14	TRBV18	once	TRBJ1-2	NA	CASSPRSGDPGYTF	TGTGCCAGCTCACCACGGTCAGGGGACCCCGGCTACACCTTC
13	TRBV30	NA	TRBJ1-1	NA	CASYRVPGTEAFF	TGTGCCTCGTACAGGGTCCCGGGCACTGAAGCTTTCTTT
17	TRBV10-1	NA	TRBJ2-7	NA	CASRPVTGQGPSYEQYF	TGCGCCAGCAGGCCTGTCACCGGGCAGGGTCCTTCCTACGAGCAGTACTTC
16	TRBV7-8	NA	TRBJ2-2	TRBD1	CASNKRGQATGGELFF	TGTGCCAGCAACAAACGGGGACAGGCCACCGGCGGGGAGCTGTTTTTT
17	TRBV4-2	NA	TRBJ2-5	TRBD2	CASSQVGNSGGGETQYF	TGTGCCAGCAGCCAAGTAGGAAATAGCGGGGGGGGAGAGACCCAGTACTTC
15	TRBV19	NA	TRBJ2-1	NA	CASRGVGRSYNEQFF	TGTGCCAGTAGAGGAGTCGGGAGATCTTACAATGAGCAGTTCTTC
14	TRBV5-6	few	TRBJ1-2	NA	CASSFQGTNYGYTF	TGTGCCAGCAGCTTTCAGGGAACTAACTATGGCTACACCTTC
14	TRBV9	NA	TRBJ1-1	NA	CASSVEAGPREAFF	TGTGCCAGCAGCGTAGAGGCAGGGCCCCGTGAAGCTTTCTTT
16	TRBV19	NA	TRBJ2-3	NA	CASNAPSAGGTDTQYF	TGTGCCAGTAACGCTCCCTCGGCAGGGGGGACAGATACGCAGTATTTT
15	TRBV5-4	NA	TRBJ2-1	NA	CASSLDGSNSNEQFF	TGTGCCAGCAGCTTGGACGGGAGTAATTCCAATGAGCAGTTCTTC
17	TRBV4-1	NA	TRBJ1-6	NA	CASSQEMGQGTNSPLHF	TGCGCCAGCAGCCAAGAAATGGGGCAGGGAACGAATTCACCCCTCCACTTT
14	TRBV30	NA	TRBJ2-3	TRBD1	CAGRTGAGPDTQYF	TGTGCCGGAAGGACAGGGGCCGGACCAGATACGCAGTATTTT
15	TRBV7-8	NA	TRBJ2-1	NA	CASSLVLFGYNEQFF	TGTGCCAGCAGCTTAGTTCTTTTCGGCTACAATGAGCAGTTCTTC
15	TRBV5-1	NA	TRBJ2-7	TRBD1	CASSLGGWQGDEQYF	TGCGCCAGCAGCTTGGGGGGGTGGCAGGGGGACGAGCAGTACTTC
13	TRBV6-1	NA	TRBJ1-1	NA	CASSTGTPPEAFF	TGTGCCAGCAGTACCGGGACTCCTCCGGAAGCTTTCTTT
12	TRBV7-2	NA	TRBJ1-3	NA	CASSFVGDTIYF	TGTGCCAGCAGCTTTGTAGGGGACACCATATATTTT
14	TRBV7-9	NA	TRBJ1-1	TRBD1	CASSPDRGNTEAFF	TGTGCCAGCAGTCCGGACAGGGGGAACACTGAAGCTTTCTTT
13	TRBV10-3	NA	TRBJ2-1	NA	CAISSGRYNEQFF	TGTGCCATCAGTAGCGGACGCTACAATGAGCAGTTCTTC
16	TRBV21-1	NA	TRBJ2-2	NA	CASSKPKRKGSGELFF	TGTGCCAGCAGCAAACCGAAGCGCAAGGGGTCCGGGGAGCTGTTTTTT
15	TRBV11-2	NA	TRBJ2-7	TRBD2	CASSLELAGDYEQYF	TGTGCCAGCAGCTTAGAATTAGCGGGAGACTACGAGCAGTACTTC
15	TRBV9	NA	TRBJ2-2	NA	CASSSLLGGTGELFF	TGTGCCAGCAGCTCTCTCCTCGGTGGCACCGGGGAGCTGTTTTTT
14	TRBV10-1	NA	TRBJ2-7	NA	CASSESVLTYEQYF	TGCGCCAGCAGTGAATCGGTACTGACCTACGAGCAGTACTTC
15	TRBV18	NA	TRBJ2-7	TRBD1	CASSPGTGVTYEQYF	TGTGCCAGCTCACCCGGGACAGGGGTTACCTACGAGCAGTACTTC
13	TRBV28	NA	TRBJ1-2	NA	CASSTGQFYGHTF	TGTGCCAGCAGTACTGGACAATTCTATGGCCACACCTTC
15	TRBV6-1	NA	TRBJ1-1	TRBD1	CASSETGTGLSEAFF	TGTGCCAGCAGTGAAACCGGGACAGGGCTTTCTGAAGCTTTCTTT
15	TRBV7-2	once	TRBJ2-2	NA	CASSLGGRGTGELFF	TGTGCCAGCAGCCTAGGGGGGCGCGGCACCGGGGAGCTGTTTTTT
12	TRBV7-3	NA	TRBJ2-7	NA	CASSGVSGEQYF	TGTGCCAGCAGCGGCGTTTCGGGCGAGCAGTACTTC
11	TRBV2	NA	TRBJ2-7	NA	CASRVEYEQYF	TGTGCCAGCAGGGTGGAGTACGAGCAGTACTTC
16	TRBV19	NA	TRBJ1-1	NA	CASSIISRQGNSEAFF	TGTGCCAGTAGTATAATATCCCGGCAGGGGAACTCTGAAGCTTTCTTT
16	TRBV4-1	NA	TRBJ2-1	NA	CASSRPADGRRSEQFF	TGCGCCAGCAGCCGTCCTGCGGATGGGAGGAGGTCCGAGCAGTTCTTC